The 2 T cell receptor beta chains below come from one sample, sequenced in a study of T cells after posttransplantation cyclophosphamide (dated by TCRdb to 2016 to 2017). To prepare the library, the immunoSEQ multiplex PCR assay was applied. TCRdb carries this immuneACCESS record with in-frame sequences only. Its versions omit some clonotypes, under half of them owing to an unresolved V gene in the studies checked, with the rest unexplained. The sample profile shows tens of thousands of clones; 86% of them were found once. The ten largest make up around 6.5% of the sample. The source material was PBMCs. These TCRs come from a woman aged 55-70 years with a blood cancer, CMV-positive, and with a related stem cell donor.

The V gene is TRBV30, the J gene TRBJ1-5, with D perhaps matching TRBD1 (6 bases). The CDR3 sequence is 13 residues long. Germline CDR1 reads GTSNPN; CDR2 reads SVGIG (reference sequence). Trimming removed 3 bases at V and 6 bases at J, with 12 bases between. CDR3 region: CAWSIRGGQPQHF. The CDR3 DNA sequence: TGTGCCTGGAGCATCAGGGGTGGTCAGCCCCAGCATTTT.

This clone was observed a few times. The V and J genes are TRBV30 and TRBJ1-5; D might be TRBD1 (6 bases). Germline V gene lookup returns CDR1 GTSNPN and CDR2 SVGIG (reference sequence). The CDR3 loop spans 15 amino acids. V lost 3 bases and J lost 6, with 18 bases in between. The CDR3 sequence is CAWSVDTGIAQPQHF. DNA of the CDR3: TGTGCCTGGAGCGTAGACACAGGGATAGCTCAGCCCCAGCATTTT.